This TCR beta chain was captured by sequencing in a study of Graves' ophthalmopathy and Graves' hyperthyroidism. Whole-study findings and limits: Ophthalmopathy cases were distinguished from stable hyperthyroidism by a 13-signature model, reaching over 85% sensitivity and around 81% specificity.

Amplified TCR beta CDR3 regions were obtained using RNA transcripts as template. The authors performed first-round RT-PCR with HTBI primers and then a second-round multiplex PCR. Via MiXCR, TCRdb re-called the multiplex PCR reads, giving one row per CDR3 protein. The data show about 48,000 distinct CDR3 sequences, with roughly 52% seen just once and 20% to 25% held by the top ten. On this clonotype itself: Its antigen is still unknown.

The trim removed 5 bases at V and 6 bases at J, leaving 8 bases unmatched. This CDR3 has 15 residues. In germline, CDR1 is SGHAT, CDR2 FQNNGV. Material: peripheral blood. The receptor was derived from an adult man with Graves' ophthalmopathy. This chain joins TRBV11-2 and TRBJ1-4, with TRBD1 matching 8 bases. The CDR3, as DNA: TGTGCCAGCAGCCCCCGGACAGGGAGGGATGAAAAACTGTTTTTT. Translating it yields CASSPRTGRDEKLFF.